These 10 T cell receptor beta chains share one sample of origin, sequenced in a study of blood T cell repertoires in COVID-19. Sequenced by immunoSEQ multiplex PCR; TCRdb stores in-frame clones only, minus some. The data show about 250,000 clones, 80% to 90% seen once. Sequencing used PBMCs or T cells enriched from blood (not recorded which). These receptors were collected from a woman aged 18 to 35 who had recovered from COVID-19.

This clone is a singleton in its sample. J is TRBJ2-7 and V is TRBV5-1; 9 nucleotides align to TRBD1. The trim removed 0 bases at V and 7 bases at J, leaving 5 bases unmatched. The germline CDR1 and CDR2 sequences are SGHRS and YFSETQ. CDR3 length: 14 residues. The CDR3 DNA reads as TGCGCCAGCAGCTTGGTACAGGGGGCGGAAGAGCAGTACTTC. Protein: CASSLVQGAEEQYF.

The chain recombines TRBV2 with TRBJ1-1; possibly TRBD1 for D (5 bases). The CDR3 is made up of 13 amino acids. Trimming removed 7 bases from V and 6 bases from J, with 15 bases in between. From germline, CDR1 is SNHLY and CDR2 FYNNEI. The CDR3 region has the DNA TGTGCCAGCAAACCCCTTGGGGGGGCTGAAGCTTTCTTT. Its translation: CASKPLGGAEAFF.

This clone was seen more than once but under ten times. The CDR3: CASSSAGQGVSEQYF. CDR3 coding DNA: TGCGCCAGCAGCTCGGCGGGACAGGGAGTCTCCGAGCAGTACTTC. V and J are TRBV5-1 and TRBJ2-7, with 9 bases aligning to TRBD1. J was trimmed by 6 bases and V by 3 bases; bases with no gene match: 10. The CDR3 contains 15 residues. Per germline, CDR1 SGHRS and CDR2 YFSETQ.

This clone is a singleton in its sample. The chain couples TRBV27 to TRBJ1-2; D unresolved. The CDR3 is made up of 13 amino acids. Trimming shortened V by 2 bases and J by 5 bases, and 9 bases separated the two germline ends. In germline, CDR1 is MNHEY, CDR2 SMNVEV (reference sequence). CDR3 nucleotides: TGTGCCAGCAGTTTAAGGTCCGGGTATGGCTACACCTTC. This sequence encodes CASSLRSGYGYTF.

CDR3 sequence: CASSPSLDWETQYF. CDR3 bases: TGTGCCAGCAGTCCTTCCCTGGACTGGGAAACGCAGTATTTT. V usage is TRBV27 and J usage is TRBJ2-3; weak D call: TRBD2 (5 bases). V was cut by 5 bases and J by 9 bases, with 18 bases left in between. This CDR3 is 14 amino acids long. Germline V lookup: CDR1 MNHEY, CDR2 SMNVEV (reference sequence).

The chain has TRBV6-5 and TRBJ2-7, with 7 bases lining up with TRBD1. Germline lookup yields CDR1 MNHEY and CDR2 SVGAGI. After removal of 0 bases from V and 4 bases from J, the junction contained 3 bases not matched to a gene. This CDR3 comprises 14 residues. The chain's CDR3 is CASSYSGQIYEQYF. CDR3 in DNA: TGTGCCAGCAGTTACTCGGGACAGATATACGAGCAGTACTTC.

This rearrangement joins TRBV18 to TRBJ1-2, with TRBD1 matching over 12 bases. The CDR3 totals 17 residues. J gave up 5 bases and V 3 bases, and 10 bases lay outside the gene matches. Germline V gene lookup returns CDR1 KGHSH and CDR2 LQKENI. The CDR3 nucleotides read TGTGCCAGCTCACCGCCGGGACAGGGGGCGCGTGGTTATGGCTACACCTTC. Translated, it gives CASSPPGQGARGYGYTF.

The chain is built from TRBV6-4 and TRBJ1-3; D ambiguous. Trimming cost V 6 bases and J 3 bases, with 18 bases left between them. From germline, CDR1 is MRHNA and CDR2 SNTAGT. The CDR3 has 16 amino acids. Here the CDR3 reads CASSPPDGVYGNTIYF. The CDR3 DNA sequence: TGTGCCAGCAGCCCTCCTGACGGAGTCTATGGAAACACCATATATTTT.

V and J are TRBV19 and TRBJ1-1; 10 positions agree with TRBD1. The CDR3 contains 17 residues. With V trimmed by 4 bases and J by 3 bases, 11 bases remained unmatched. Germline lookup yields CDR1 LNHDA and CDR2 SQIVND (reference sequence). CDR3 sequence reads: CASSTTRDRGWDTEAFF. In nucleotides, the CDR3 is TGTGCCAGTAGTACCACCCGGGACAGGGGATGGGACACTGAAGCTTTCTTT. The full variable domain, its missing parts supplied by reference TRBV19 and TRBJ1-1, is DGGITQSPKYLFRKEGQNVTLSCEQNLNHDAMYWYRQDPGQGLRLIYYSQIVNDFQKGDIAEGYSVSREKKESFPLTVTSAQKNPTAFYLCASSTTRDRGWDTEAFFGQGTRLTVV.

V gene TRBV3-1 (or the pseudogene TRBV3-2) combines with J gene TRBJ2-5, with TRBD2 identical over 9 bases. Germline assignment: CDR1 LGHDT and CDR2 YNNKEL (reference sequence). The CDR3 covers 15 residues. The J segment lost 8 bases and the V segment lost 1 base, leaving 8 bases of the junction unmatched. CDR3 in DNA: TGTGCCAGCAGCCAAGTAGATGCGACTAGCGGTACCCAGTACTTC. Its translation is CASSQVDATSGTQYF.